This TCR beta chain is from a study of blood T cell repertoires in COVID-19. Whole-study context: COVID-19 samples, acute and convalescent, were from the United States, Italy and Spain. PBMCs, B-cell-depleted T cells, or T cells were the source of the cDNA or gDNA that made up the material.

Per germline, CDR1 SGHTA and CDR2 FQGTGA. Germline trimming cut 5 bases from V and 4 bases from J; bases unmatched to any gene: 3. The CDR3 has 15 amino acids. In the authors' methods: Reference gene primer amplification gave estimated nucleated cell counts. Some clones are missing from TCRdb's copy, which holds only in-frame ones; the method was immunoSEQ multiplex PCR. The V and J calls and clone size come from that table; D and trimming were worked out from the DNA. The top ten hold 1.7% of the sample, which has approximately 150,000 clones, around nine tenths seen once. Sequenced input: peripheral blood. The origin of this receptor is a woman in her fifties or sixties with acute or convalescent COVID-19. The chain employs TRBV7-3 and TRBJ2-1; 12 bases map to TRBD2. This chain's CDR3 is CASSALAGGYNEQFF. In DNA, the CDR3 is TGTGCCAGCAGCGCACTAGCGGGGGGTTACAATGAGCAGTTCTTC.